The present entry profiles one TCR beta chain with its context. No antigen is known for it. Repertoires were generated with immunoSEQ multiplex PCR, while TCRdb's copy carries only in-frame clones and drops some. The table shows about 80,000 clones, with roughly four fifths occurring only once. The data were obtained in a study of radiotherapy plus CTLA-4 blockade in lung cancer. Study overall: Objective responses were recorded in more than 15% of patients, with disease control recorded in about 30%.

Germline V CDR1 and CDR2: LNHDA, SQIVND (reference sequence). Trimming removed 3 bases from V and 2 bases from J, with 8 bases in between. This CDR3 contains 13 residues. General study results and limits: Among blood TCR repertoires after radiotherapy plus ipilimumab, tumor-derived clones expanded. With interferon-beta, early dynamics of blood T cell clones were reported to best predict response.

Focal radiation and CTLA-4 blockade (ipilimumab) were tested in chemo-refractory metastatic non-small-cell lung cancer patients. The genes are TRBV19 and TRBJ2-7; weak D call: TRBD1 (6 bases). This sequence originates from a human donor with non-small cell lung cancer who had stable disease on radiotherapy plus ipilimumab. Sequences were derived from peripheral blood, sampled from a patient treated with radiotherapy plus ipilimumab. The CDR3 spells CASSIRGPYEQYF. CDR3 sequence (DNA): TGTGCCAGTAGTATCAGGGGCCCCTACGAGCAGTACTTC.